One and the same sample provided the 27 T cell receptor beta chains below, sequenced in a study of blood T cell repertoires in COVID-19. The assay was immunoSEQ multiplex PCR, and TCRdb's table has in-frame clones only and misses some. The sample contains around 140,000 clones, 82% of which appear only once. Specimen: peripheral blood. These receptors were obtained from a human donor with acute or convalescent COVID-19. The donor label of this sample is uncertain.

The chain employs TRBV5-1 and TRBJ2-7; TRBD1 is a possible D gene (6 bases). Trimming took 4 bases from V and 0 from J, leaving 17 bases between them. The CDR3 sequence is 16 residues long. The germline V gene has CDR1 SGHRS and CDR2 YFSETQ. CDR3 DNA sequence: TGCGCCAGCAGCCCCCAGACAGGCGCGAGCTCCTACGAGCAGTACTTC. It codes for CASSPQTGASSYEQYF. Using reference TRBV5-1 and TRBJ2-7 for the parts outside the CDR3, the full variable domain is KAGVTQTPRYLIKTRGQQVTLSCSPISGHRSVSWYQQTPGQGLQFLFEYFSETQRNKGNFPGRFSGRQFSNSRSEMNVSTLELGDSALYLCASSPQTGASSYEQYFGPGTRLTVT.

The V gene is TRBV5-1, the J gene TRBJ2-5; D might be TRBD1 (5 bases). CDR1 and CDR2 from the germline V gene are SGHRS and YFSETQ. Between the trimmed V and J ends, which lost 1 base and 5 bases, there was a span of 12 bases. The CDR3 is 14 residues long. CDR3 in amino acids: CASSLRAGQETQYF. Written as DNA, the CDR3 is TGCGCCAGCAGCTTGAGGGCAGGGCAGGAGACCCAGTACTTC.

The chain has TRBV2 and TRBJ2-2; no clear D gene. The CDR3 covers 11 residues. Per the germline V gene, CDR1 is SNHLY and CDR2 is FYNNEI. The V end was cut by 6 bases, the J end by 6 bases, with 5 bases between. In DNA form, the CDR3 reads TGTGCCAGCAGCCATGCCGGGGAGCTGTTTTTT. It specifies CASSHAGELFF.

The rearrangement uses TRBV7-2 and TRBJ2-5; 7 nucleotides line up with TRBD2. This CDR3 spans 15 amino acids. The V gene's germline CDR1 is SGHTA and CDR2 FQGNSA. V gave up 4 bases and J gave up 4 bases; unmatched junction bases: 9. The chain's CDR3 is CASSSTGGLTETQYF. CDR3 nucleotides: TGTGCCAGCAGCTCGACGGGGGGTTTGACAGAGACCCAGTACTTC.

The V gene is TRBV5-6, the J gene TRBJ2-3; D is perhaps TRBD2 (5 bases). V shed 4 bases and J shed 0 bases, with 18 bases lying between them. The length of the CDR3 is 17 residues. CDR1 and CDR2 from the germline V gene are SGHDT and YYEEEE. The CDR3 reads CASSPVWALASTDTQYF. CDR3 nucleotide sequence: TGTGCCAGCAGCCCCGTCTGGGCCCTAGCAAGCACAGATACGCAGTATTTT.

This chain connects TRBV5-1 to TRBJ1-2; a possible D gene is TRBD1 (6 bases). CDR3 size: 15 residues. V gave up 4 bases and J gave up 4 bases, with 17 bases separating them. Per the germline V gene, CDR1 is SGHRS and CDR2 is YFSETQ. The CDR3 is CASSGPTGQPYGYTF. As DNA, the CDR3 is TGCGCCAGCAGCGGCCCGACCGGACAGCCCTATGGCTACACCTTC.

This clone was observed a single time. Different DNA sequences within this sample yield the same CDR3. This sequence joins TRBV11-2 and TRBJ1-1, with 8 bases identical to TRBD1. The CDR3 extends over 14 amino acids. The germline CDR1 and CDR2 sequences are SGHAT and FQNNGV. With V trimmed by 5 bases and J by 2 bases, 4 bases remained unmatched. CDR3 DNA sequence: TGTGCCAGCAGCCCCGGACAGGGAAACACTGAAGCTTTCTTT. This translates into CASSPGQGNTEAFF.

The chain has TRBV4-1 and TRBJ1-5; 12 bases fit TRBD1. The CDR3 length is 17 residues. V lost 2 bases to trimming and J lost 5 bases; unmatched junction nucleotides: 7. Germline V gene data show CDR1 as MGHRA and CDR2 as YSYEKL. The CDR3 bases are TGCGCCAGCAGCCAAAACCTAGGGACAGGGGGCTATCAGCCCCAGCATTTT. Translated: CASSQNLGTGGYQPQHF.

J is TRBJ1-1 and V is TRBV7-9, with TRBD1 identical over 12 bases. This CDR3 is 18 amino acids long. Germline V gene sequence: CDR1 SEHNR, CDR2 FQNEAQ (reference sequence). Losses at the gene ends were 6 bases for V and 4 bases for J; bases not matched to a gene: 15. Written as DNA, the CDR3 is TGTGCCAGCAGTTCGCGAAGCGGGACAGGGGGCACAGGCACTGAAGCTTTCTTT. Residues: CASSSRSGTGGTGTEAFF.

This chain connects TRBV7-9 to TRBJ1-6; D not resolved. Germline-derived CDR1 and CDR2 are SEHNR and FQNEAQ (reference sequence). Between the trimmed V and J ends, which lost 7 bases and 7 bases, there was a span of 8 bases. The CDR3 consists of 12 residues. CDR3 amino acids: CASMSTNSPLHF. The CDR3 region has the DNA TGTGCCAGCATGTCAACAAATTCACCCCTCCACTTT. The full variable domain, with the rest looked up from reference TRBV7-9 and TRBJ1-6, is DTGVSQNPRHKITKRGQNVTFRCDPISEHNRLYWYRQTLGQGPEFLTYFQNEAQLEKSRLLSDRFSAERPKGSFSTLEIQRTEQGDSAMYLCASMSTNSPLHFGNGTRLTVT.

This chain joins TRBV30 and TRBJ1-2; D remains unclear. Germline V gene data show CDR1 as GTSNPN and CDR2 as SVGIG (reference sequence). This CDR3 spans 12 amino acids. V lost 0 bases and J lost 7, with 9 bases in between. CDR3 coding DNA: TGTGCCTGGAGTGTACTAGTCGGTGGCTACACCTTC. Its protein product is CAWSVLVGGYTF. Full variable domain (outside the CDR3, taken from reference TRBV30 and TRBJ1-2): SQTIHQWPATLVQPVGSPLSLECTVEGTSNPNLYWYRQAAGRGLQLLFYSVGIGQISSEVPQNLSASRPQDRQFILSSKKLLLSDSGFYLCAWSVLVGGYTFGSGTRLTVV.

In its sample, this clone was seen once. This rearrangement joins TRBV2 to TRBJ2-2, with a tentative D call TRBD1 (6 bases). Germline V lookup: CDR1 SNHLY, CDR2 FYNNEI. The CDR3 is 14 amino acids. Trimming took off 2 bases at V and 4 bases at J, with 8 bases between the two ends. The CDR3 loop is CASSELRGTGELFF. The DNA of the CDR3 is TGTGCCAGCAGTGAACTCAGGGGCACCGGGGAGCTGTTTTTT.

V usage is TRBV7-8 and J usage is TRBJ2-2; D unclear. The CDR3 consists of 16 residues. Trimming removed 4 bases from V and 2 bases from J, with 14 bases in between. Germline CDR1 reads SGHVS; CDR2 reads FQNEAQ. The CDR3 DNA reads TGTGCCAGCAGCTGGGCACAGCACCTAAACACCGGGGAGCTGTTTTTT. As protein: CASSWAQHLNTGELFF. Filled out from reference TRBV7-8 and TRBJ2-2, the complete variable domain reads GAGVSQSPRYKVAKRGQDVALRCDPISGHVSLFWYQQALGQGPEFLTYFQNEAQLDKSGLPSDRFFAERPEGSVSTLKIQRTQQEDSAVYLCASSWAQHLNTGELFFGEGSRLTVL.

The V and J genes are TRBV9 and TRBJ1-3, with D maybe TRBD1 (6 bases). Trimming stripped 0 bases from V and 4 bases from J, with 23 bases between. This CDR3 contains 19 residues. The germline CDR1 and CDR2 sequences are SGDLS and YYNGEE. CDR3 region: CASSVAAQGRATGGNTIYF. CDR3 DNA: TGTGCCAGCAGCGTAGCCGCCCAGGGAAGGGCTACAGGGGGAAACACCATATATTTT.

In this sample, this clone turned up once. V gene TRBV5-1 combines with J gene TRBJ1-1, with a weak D call TRBD1 (5 bases). V was pared by 4 bases and J by 0 bases, with 16 bases between. Germline V gene sequence: CDR1 SGHRS, CDR2 YFSETQ. The CDR3 consists of 16 residues. In DNA form, the CDR3 reads TGCGCCAGCAGCAGAGTCCAGGGTGAATTGAACACTGAAGCTTTCTTT. This encodes CASSRVQGELNTEAFF.

This chain connects TRBV3-1 (or the pseudogene TRBV3-2) to TRBJ2-7; 7 positions agree with TRBD1. The J segment lost 5 bases and the V segment lost 0 bases, leaving 10 bases of the junction unmatched. This CDR3 is 16 amino acids long. CDR1 LGHDT and CDR2 YNNKEL come from the germline V gene (reference sequence). Here the CDR3 reads CASSQESRGKVNEQYF. In nucleotides, the CDR3 is TGTGCCAGCAGCCAAGAGAGCAGGGGGAAAGTAAACGAGCAGTACTTC.

V usage is TRBV7-2 and J usage is TRBJ2-7, with 8 bases identical to TRBD2. This CDR3 contains 17 residues. CDR1 and CDR2 (germline): SGHTA, FQGNSA. After removal of 2 bases from V and 3 bases from J, the junction contained 12 bases not matched to a gene. CDR3 in DNA: TGTGCCAGCAGCTTAATGTTGCTAAGCGGGGGACTCTACGAGCAGTACTTC. This gives the protein CASSLMLLSGGLYEQYF.

The chain uses TRBV4-1 and TRBJ2-6; no firm D call. The CDR3 runs 13 residues. V was shortened by 10 bases and J by 0 bases, with 7 bases between the two germline ends. Germline-derived CDR1 and CDR2 are MGHRA and YSYEKL. CDR3 sequence reads: CATRSSGANVLTF. The DNA of the CDR3 is TGCGCCACCCGTTCCTCTGGGGCCAACGTCCTGACTTTC.

The V gene is TRBV6-5, the J gene TRBJ1-5; D call uncertain. The CDR3 spans 14 residues. Trimming removed 7 bases from V and 0 bases from J, with 10 bases in between. The V gene's germline CDR1 is MNHEY and CDR2 SVGAGI. Here the CDR3 reads CASTTRASNQPQHF. CDR3 nucleotide sequence: TGTGCCAGCACCACGAGGGCTAGCAATCAGCCCCAGCATTTT.

This chain links TRBV19 with TRBJ2-7; the match to TRBD2 covers 8 bases. Germline lookup yields CDR1 LNHDA and CDR2 SQIVND (reference sequence). This CDR3 region has 16 residues. The ends lost 6 bases at V and 0 bases at J; junction bases unmatched: 10. The CDR3 reads CASSRYGGAYSYEQYF. The CDR3 DNA reads as TGTGCCAGTAGCCGATACGGGGGGGCATACTCCTACGAGCAGTACTTC.

This clone appeared a few times. The DNA for the CDR3 is TGTGCCAGCTCACCTTACAGCTTGGCCTACGAGCAGTACTTC. The encoded protein is CASSPYSLAYEQYF. V gene TRBV18 combines with J gene TRBJ2-7; no reliable D call. V lost 3 bases, J lost 2 bases, and 11 bases lay in between. The CDR3 contains 14 residues. CDR1 is KGHSH, CDR2 LQKENI, per germline. The variable domain in full, completed from reference TRBV18 and TRBJ2-7, reads NAGVMQNPRHLVRRRGQEARLRCSPMKGHSHVYWYRQLPEEGLKFMVYLQKENIIDESGMPKERFSAEFPKEGPSILRIQQVVRGDSAAYFCASSPYSLAYEQYFGPGTRLTVT.

The chain links TRBV12-5 to TRBJ1-1; D is ambiguous. Germline loops: CDR1 LGHNT, CDR2 FRNRAP. V lost 7 bases to trimming and J lost 4 bases, with 10 bases between them. The CDR3 runs 12 residues. Here the CDR3 DNA reads TGTGCTAGTGCAAGGGAGGGCACTGAAGCTTTCTTT. Its protein is CASAREGTEAFF.

The rearrangement links TRBV4-3 to TRBJ1-6; 8 bases are a match to TRBD1. The length of the CDR3 is 15 residues. Germline V lookup: CDR1 LGHNA, CDR2 YSLEER. The V and J ends lost 4 bases and 8 bases, in that order; junction bases with no gene match: 7. The DNA for the CDR3 is TGCGCCAGCAGCCTCCAAAGACAGGGGTATTCACCCCTCCACTTT. Translated: CASSLQRQGYSPLHF.

This clone appeared once. V is TRBV11-2 and J is TRBJ2-5; 10 positions agree with TRBD2. The CDR3 spans 18 residues. With 5 bases clipped from V and 4 bases from J, the junction kept 16 bases outside the gene matches. Germline CDR1 reads SGHAT; CDR2 reads FQNNGV. CDR3 amino acids: CASSPYYEAGGPVETQYF. The CDR3 DNA sequence: TGTGCCAGCAGCCCCTATTACGAAGCGGGGGGGCCGGTAGAGACCCAGTACTTC.

The rearrangement uses TRBV7-8 and TRBJ2-3; a weak D match, TRBD2 (6 bases). Trimming stripped 2 bases from V and 5 bases from J, with 17 bases between. Germline V gene sequence: CDR1 SGHVS, CDR2 FQNEAQ. CDR3 length equals 16 residues. DNA of the CDR3: TGTGCCAGCAGCTTATGGGACTCCCGACGCGGAGATACGCAGTATTTT. This gives the protein CASSLWDSRRGDTQYF. The full variable domain, rest sourced from reference TRBV7-8 and TRBJ2-3, is GAGVSQSPRYKVAKRGQDVALRCDPISGHVSLFWYQQALGQGPEFLTYFQNEAQLDKSGLPSDRFFAERPEGSVSTLKIQRTQQEDSAVYLCASSLWDSRRGDTQYFGPGTRLTVL.

This clone was detected once. The chain uses TRBV5-1 and TRBJ2-6, with 8 bases matching TRBD2. The trim removed 6 bases at V and 0 bases at J, leaving 8 bases unmatched. The CDR3 consists of 17 residues. CDR1 is SGHRS, CDR2 YFSETQ, per germline. The CDR3, as DNA: TGCGCCAGCACTTATAGCGGGGCCACCTCTGGGGCCAACGTCCTGACTTTC. It specifies CASTYSGATSGANVLTF.

The chain links TRBV19 to TRBJ1-2; D not resolved. V shed 7 bases and J shed 4 bases, with 10 bases lying between them. CDR1 is LNHDA and CDR2 is SQIVND in the germline V gene (reference sequence). The CDR3 has 12 amino acids. The CDR3: CASTSVTYGYTF. The CDR3 coding sequence is TGTGCCAGTACTTCAGTTACCTATGGCTACACCTTC.